Below are 30 T cell receptor beta chains sequenced from a single sample in a study of PD-1 blockade in classical Hodgkin lymphoma. Time point in this sample: newly diagnosed, previously untreated cHL patient sample. From thawed PBMCs, magnetic negative selection was used to isolate the CD8+ T cells. Measured with immunoSEQ multiplex PCR; TCRdb has only the in-frame clones, and not every one. This sample has 11,000 to 15,000 clones, with roughly nine tenths found just once. Specimen: CD8+ T cells from blood. These receptors were taken from a human donor with classical Hodgkin lymphoma.

The rearrangement links TRBV13 to TRBJ2-6; 9 bases line up with TRBD2. Germline CDR1 is PRHDT and CDR2 is FYEKMQ (reference sequence). The CDR3 has 18 residues. The V segment lost 5 bases and the J segment 4 bases; nucleotides outside the gene matches: 12. CDR3 region: CASSLTGLASRGANVLTF. CDR3 coding DNA: TGTGCCAGCAGCCTAACCGGACTAGCGTCTCGGGGGGCCAACGTCCTGACTTTC.

The V and J genes are TRBV4-1 and TRBJ1-1; D unresolved. V lost 0 bases, J lost 1 base, and 6 bases lay in between. Germline V gene data show CDR1 as MGHRA and CDR2 as YSYEKL. The length of the CDR3 is 14 residues. The CDR3 protein is CASSQDWGNTEAFF. Written as DNA, the CDR3 is TGCGCCAGCAGCCAAGATTGGGGGAACACTGAAGCTTTCTTT.

V is TRBV5-1 and J is TRBJ2-1; 9 positions match TRBD2. The CDR3 covers 14 residues. Germline CDR1 SGHRS, CDR2 YFSETQ. V lost 5 bases and J lost 1; bases outside the gene matches: 1. CDR3 sequence (DNA): TGCGCCAGCAGTAGCGGGAGTTCCTACAATGAGCAGTTCTTC. It encodes CASSSGSSYNEQFF. Based on the CDR3 plus reference TRBV5-1 and TRBJ2-1, the full variable domain is KAGVTQTPRYLIKTRGQQVTLSCSPISGHRSVSWYQQTPGQGLQFLFEYFSETQRNKGNFPGRFSGRQFSNSRSEMNVSTLELGDSALYLCASSSGSSYNEQFFGPGTRLTVL.

V usage is TRBV28 and J usage is TRBJ2-2; no firm D call. V was shortened by 6 bases and J by 7 bases, with 9 bases between the two germline ends. There are 12 residues in the CDR3. Germline CDR1 MDHEN, CDR2 SYDVKM. The CDR3 DNA reads as TGTGCCAGCAGGCCTCACGGCGGGGAGCTGTTTTTT. This gives the protein CASRPHGGELFF.

Turning to this clone: Different DNA sequences within this sample yield the same CDR3. The rearrangement links TRBV7-9 to TRBJ1-1, with unresolved D. Germline V CDR1 and CDR2: SEHNR, FQNEAQ (reference sequence). This CDR3 has 13 residues. V lost 1 base and J lost 2, with 5 bases in between. The CDR3: CASSLVVNTEAFF. CDR3 sequence (DNA): TGTGCCAGCAGCTTAGTCGTAAACACTGAAGCTTTCTTT.

CDR3 coding DNA: TGTGCCACCAGCAACCCTGACGGGGTTAGCACAGATACGCAGTATTTT. Protein sequence: CATSNPDGVSTDTQYF. The chain combines TRBV15 with TRBJ2-3; D may be TRBD2 (5 bases). The CDR3 is made up of 16 amino acids. Trimming pared 4 bases from V and 0 bases from J, leaving 14 bases between. The germline V gene encodes CDR1 LNHNV and CDR2 YYDKDF (reference sequence). Drawing the rest from reference TRBV15 and TRBJ2-3, the complete variable domain is DAMVIQNPRYQVTQFGKPVTLSCSQTLNHNVMYWYQQKSSQAPKLLFHYYDKDFNNEADTPDNFQSRRPNTSFCFLDIRSPGLGDTAMYLCATSNPDGVSTDTQYFGPGTRLTVL.

This chain uses TRBV19 with TRBJ2-3; TRBD1 matches at 8 bases. CDR1 and CDR2 (germline): LNHDA, SQIVND (reference sequence). V trimming: 8 bases; J trimming: 4 bases; junction bases outside the gene matches: 11. The CDR3 loop spans 15 amino acids. In DNA, the CDR3 is TGTGCCAGTCAGGTCTGGACAGGGAGTCCAGATACGCAGTATTTT. Translated, it gives CASQVWTGSPDTQYF.

The genes are TRBV4-1 and TRBJ1-1; TRBD1 is a possible D gene (5 bases). With 0 bases removed from V and 3 bases from J, the gap between germline ends came to 17 bases. From germline, CDR1 is MGHRA and CDR2 YSYEKL. This CDR3 has 17 amino acids. CDR3 coding DNA: TGCGCCAGCAGCCAAGAACTCGGCCCGCGGGGCGACACTGAAGCTTTCTTT. Encoded protein: CASSQELGPRGDTEAFF.

A single count supports this clone. This rearrangement joins TRBV5-1 to TRBJ1-1, with D unresolved. The CDR3 has 16 residues. V was pared by 0 bases and J by 0 bases, with 12 bases between. CDR1 SGHRS and CDR2 YFSETQ come from the germline V gene. CDR3: CASSLDQSAMNTEAFF. The CDR3 DNA reads TGCGCCAGCAGCTTGGATCAGAGTGCAATGAACACTGAAGCTTTCTTT.

The V and J genes are TRBV29-1 and TRBJ2-7; 7 positions match TRBD2. Per germline, CDR1 SQVTM and CDR2 ANQGSEA. V gave up 4 bases and J gave up 2 bases; unmatched junction bases: 5. CDR3 size: 13 residues. CDR3 DNA: TGCAGCGTTGTCCGGCGGGAGCCCTACGAGCAGTACTTC. Amino acid sequence: CSVVRREPYEQYF.

The J gene is TRBJ2-5, the V gene TRBV7-9; D call uncertain. In germline, CDR1 is SEHNR, CDR2 FQNEAQ (reference sequence). V was trimmed by 5 bases and J by 0 bases, leaving 13 bases between them. There are 15 residues in the CDR3. The DNA of the CDR3 is TGTGCCAGCAGCCCCCTTTGGGGAAACCAAGAGACCCAGTACTTC. Translated, it gives CASSPLWGNQETQYF.

The chain uses TRBV11-2 and TRBJ2-2; D perhaps matches TRBD2 (5 bases). The CDR3 loop spans 16 amino acids. The V gene lost 5 bases and the J gene lost 6 bases, with 19 bases spanning the gap. Germline V lookup: CDR1 SGHAT, CDR2 FQNNGV. The CDR3, as DNA: TGTGCCAGCAGCATACCGAGGGCCCAGGCGCCCGGGGAGCTGTTTTTT. This sequence encodes CASSIPRAQAPGELFF.

The chain carries TRBV4-1 and TRBJ1-5; no firm D call. Germline loops: CDR1 MGHRA, CDR2 YSYEKL. Trimming removed 2 bases at V and 3 bases at J, with 8 bases between. The CDR3 length is 14 residues. CDR3 residues: CASSQKEVNQPQHF. The DNA for the CDR3 is TGCGCCAGCAGCCAAAAAGAGGTCAATCAGCCCCAGCATTTT.

V usage is TRBV11-1 and J usage is TRBJ2-5; the match to TRBD2 covers 7 bases. CDR1 is SGHAT and CDR2 is FQDESV in the germline V gene (reference sequence). The V segment lost 0 bases and the J segment 1 base; nucleotides outside the gene matches: 2. This CDR3 region has 15 residues. The CDR3 loop reads CASSLAGGSQETQYF. The CDR3 DNA reads TGTGCCAGCAGCTTAGCGGGCGGGAGCCAAGAGACCCAGTACTTC.

The rearrangement joins TRBV27 to TRBJ2-1; 11 bases map to TRBD2. Germline V lookup: CDR1 MNHEY, CDR2 SMNVEV (reference sequence). V was clipped by 6 bases and J by 3 bases; unmatched bases: 7. The CDR3 spans 16 residues. The CDR3 here is CASSPQLAGDYNEQFF. CDR3 sequence (DNA): TGTGCCAGCAGCCCCCAACTAGCGGGGGACTACAATGAGCAGTTCTTC.

The CDR3 protein is CASSYLTGMNTEAFF. In DNA, the CDR3 is TGTGCCAGCAGTTACCTTACAGGGATGAACACTGAAGCTTTCTTT. The chain is built from TRBV6-5 and TRBJ1-1; D is possibly TRBD1 (6 bases). CDR3 length: 15 residues. Trimming took off 2 bases at V and 0 bases at J, with 10 bases between the two ends. Per the germline V gene, CDR1 is MNHEY and CDR2 is SVGAGI.

The genes are TRBV6-1 and TRBJ1-5, with a possible D match to TRBD1 (5 bases). Germline lookup yields CDR1 MNHNS and CDR2 SASEGT. CDR3 size: 17 residues. V lost 4 bases and J 6 bases, leaving 22 bases between the germline ends. This CDR3 is CASSAYLTDRIFQPQHF. CDR3 bases: TGTGCCAGCAGTGCGTATTTAACTGACAGAATTTTTCAGCCCCAGCATTTT.

This rearrangement joins TRBV12-5 to TRBJ2-1; the D call may be TRBD1 or TRBD2 (6 bases each). CDR3 length: 17 amino acids. The germline V and J ends were trimmed by 0 bases and 0 bases, with 12 bases remaining between them. CDR1 and CDR2 (germline): LGHNT, FRNRAP. CDR3 sequence reads: CASGLVIGGGSYNEQFF. The CDR3 DNA follows: TGTGCTAGTGGTTTGGTAATCGGGGGCGGCTCCTACAATGAGCAGTTCTTC.

The V gene is TRBV9, the J gene TRBJ2-1, with TRBD2 matching over 10 bases. This CDR3 region has 15 residues. Germline V gives CDR1 SGDLS, CDR2 YYNGEE. The V and J ends lost 4 bases and 3 bases, in that order; junction bases with no gene match: 4. CDR3 DNA sequence: TGTGCCAGCAGCCCGGGGACTAGCGACTACAATGAGCAGTTCTTC. It is translated as CASSPGTSDYNEQFF.

The chain has TRBV15 and TRBJ2-4; 7 bases align to TRBD1. The trim removed 5 bases at V and 6 bases at J, leaving 13 bases unmatched. The germline CDR1 and CDR2 sequences are LNHNV and YYDKDF (reference sequence). The CDR3 totals 16 residues. CDR3 region: CATSGPGTEDLNIQYF. In DNA, the CDR3 is TGTGCCACCAGCGGGCCCGGGACAGAAGATTTAAACATTCAGTACTTC.

V is TRBV7-9 and J is TRBJ2-7; perhaps TRBD1 as D (6 bases). Trimming took 8 bases from V and 7 from J, leaving 24 bases between them. The CDR3 sequence is 15 residues long. In germline, CDR1 is SEHNR, CDR2 FQNEAQ (reference sequence). CDR3 coding DNA: TGTGCCAGCGGCTCGTCTGGGGACACCTCCGAGGAGCAGTACTTC. This gives the protein CASGSSGDTSEEQYF.

The sample holds a few counts of this clone. The chain joins TRBV28 to TRBJ1-5, with D unclear. V lost 5 bases to trimming and J lost 3 bases, with 14 bases between them. Germline V gives CDR1 MDHEN, CDR2 SYDVKM. The CDR3 runs 15 residues. The CDR3 is CASSLSGEINQPQHF. The CDR3, as DNA: TGTGCCAGCAGTCTATCGGGTGAGATCAATCAGCCCCAGCATTTT.

The CDR3 sequence: CASSERTSGSYNEQFF. Here the CDR3 DNA reads TGTGCCAGCAGCGAACGGACTAGCGGGAGTTACAATGAGCAGTTCTTC. The V gene is TRBV28, the J gene TRBJ2-1, with TRBD2 matching 13 bases. The CDR3 loop spans 16 amino acids. Germline values: CDR1 MDHEN, CDR2 SYDVKM. V shed 6 bases and J 4 bases; nucleotides not matched to a gene: 6.

The rearrangement uses TRBV4-1 and TRBJ2-1, with D uncertain. Germline V gives CDR1 MGHRA, CDR2 YSYEKL. The CDR3 is 14 residues long. With 4 bases removed from V and 3 bases from J, the gap between germline ends came to 10 bases. CDR3 in amino acids: CASSPQSYYNEQFF. In DNA, the CDR3 is TGCGCCAGCAGCCCTCAAAGCTACTACAATGAGCAGTTCTTC.

The V and J genes are TRBV13 and TRBJ2-7; no clear D. From germline, CDR1 is PRHDT and CDR2 FYEKMQ (reference sequence). The CDR3 runs to 15 residues. Deletions cut 4 bases from V and 4 bases from J, with 17 bases between. Here the CDR3 DNA reads TGTGCCAGCAGCTCCCAAGTTTCCACGCGGTACGAGCAGTACTTC. Translation gives CASSSQVSTRYEQYF.

This clone was seen a single time. The chain links TRBV29-1 to TRBJ1-1, with 11 bases lining up with TRBD1. From germline, CDR1 is SQVTM and CDR2 ANQGSEA. This CDR3 has 15 residues. J lost 4 bases, V lost 3 bases, and 7 bases had no gene match. The CDR3 bases are TGCAGCGTTGAGGACAGGGGGCTAGGCTTCACTGAAGCTTTCTTT. Encoded protein: CSVEDRGLGFTEAFF.

This chain joins TRBV11-2 and TRBJ2-5; D is perhaps TRBD2 (5 bases). The CDR3 totals 15 residues. V lost 5 bases and J 8 bases, leaving 21 bases between the germline ends. The germline V gene encodes CDR1 SGHAT and CDR2 FQNNGV. The CDR3 region has the DNA TGTGCCAGCAGCGCCCCATCCAGCGGCCAAGGAACCCAGTACTTC. Translation: CASSAPSSGQGTQYF.

The chain joins TRBV6-6 to TRBJ2-1, with D perhaps matching TRBD1 or TRBD2 (5 bases each). The CDR3 is 15 residues long. Germline V gene data show CDR1 as MNHNY and CDR2 as SVGAGI (reference sequence). V dropped 4 bases and J dropped 9 bases, with 19 bases sitting between them. CDR3 protein: CASSFLASQGAEQFF. The CDR3 nucleotides are TGTGCCAGCAGTTTTTTGGCTAGCCAGGGCGCTGAGCAGTTCTTC.

V usage is TRBV7-2 and J usage is TRBJ1-1, with 10 bases identical to TRBD1. J gave up 5 bases and V 3 bases, and 6 bases lay outside the gene matches. From germline, CDR1 is SGHTA and CDR2 FQGNSA. The CDR3 loop spans 15 amino acids. In nucleotides, the CDR3 is TGTGCCAGCAGCTTGCAAAGACAGGGGGCAACTGAAGCTTTCTTT. Translating gives CASSLQRQGATEAFF.

The V call is TRBV27, the J call TRBJ2-3; 10 nucleotides line up with TRBD2. The CDR3 spans 16 residues. CDR1 MNHEY and CDR2 SMNVEV come from the germline V gene (reference sequence). After removal of 5 bases from V and 4 bases from J, the junction contained 9 bases not matched to a gene. CDR3 sequence: CASSQLAGPGADTQYF. CDR3 in DNA: TGTGCCAGCAGTCAACTAGCGGGACCAGGGGCAGATACGCAGTATTTT.